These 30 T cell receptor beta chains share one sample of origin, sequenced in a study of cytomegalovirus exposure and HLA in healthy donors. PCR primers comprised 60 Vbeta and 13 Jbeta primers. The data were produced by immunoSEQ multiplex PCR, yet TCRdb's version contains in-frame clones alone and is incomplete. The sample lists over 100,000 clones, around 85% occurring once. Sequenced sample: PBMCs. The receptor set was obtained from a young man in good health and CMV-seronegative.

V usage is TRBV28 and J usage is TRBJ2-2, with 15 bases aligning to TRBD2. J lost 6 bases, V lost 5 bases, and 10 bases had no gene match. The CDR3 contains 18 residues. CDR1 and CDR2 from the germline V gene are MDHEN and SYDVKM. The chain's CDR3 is CASSPWTSGGAFPGELFF. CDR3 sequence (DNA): TGTGCCAGCAGTCCATGGACTAGCGGGGGGGCTTTCCCCGGGGAGCTGTTTTTT.

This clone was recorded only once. The CDR3 loop is CASSQWFQGAGNTEAFF. Written as DNA, the CDR3 is TGTGCCAGCAGCCAATGGTTTCAGGGGGCGGGGAACACTGAAGCTTTCTTT. The rearrangement joins TRBV4-2 to TRBJ1-1; 8 positions agree with TRBD1. V was pared by 2 bases and J by 1 base, with 9 bases of the junction left unmatched. Germline CDR1 LGHNA, CDR2 YNFKEQ. This CDR3 has 17 residues.

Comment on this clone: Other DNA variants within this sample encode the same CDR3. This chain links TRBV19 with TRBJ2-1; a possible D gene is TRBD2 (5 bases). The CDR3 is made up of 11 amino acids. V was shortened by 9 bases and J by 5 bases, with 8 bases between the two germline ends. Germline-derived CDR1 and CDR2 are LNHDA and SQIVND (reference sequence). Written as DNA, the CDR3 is TGTGCCAGCGCGAGGGACAATGAGCAGTTCTTC. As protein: CASARDNEQFF.

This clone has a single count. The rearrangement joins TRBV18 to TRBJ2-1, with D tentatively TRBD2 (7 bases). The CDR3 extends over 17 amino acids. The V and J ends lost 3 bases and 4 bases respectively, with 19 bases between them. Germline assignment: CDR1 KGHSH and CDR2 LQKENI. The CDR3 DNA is TGTGCCAGCTCACCCCGCGGCGGGGGCCCAGATTACAATGAGCAGTTCTTC. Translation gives CASSPRGGGPDYNEQFF.

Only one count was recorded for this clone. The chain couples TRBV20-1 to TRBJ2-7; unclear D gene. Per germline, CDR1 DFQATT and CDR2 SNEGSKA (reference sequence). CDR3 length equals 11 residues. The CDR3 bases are TGCAGCACCGGAGAAACCTACGAGCAGTACTTC. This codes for CSTGETYEQYF.

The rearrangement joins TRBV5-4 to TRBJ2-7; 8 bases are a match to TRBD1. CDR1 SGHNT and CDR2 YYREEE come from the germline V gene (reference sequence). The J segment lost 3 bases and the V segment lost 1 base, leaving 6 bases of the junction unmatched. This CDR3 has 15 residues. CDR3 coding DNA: TGTGCCAGCAGCTTGCCGGGACAGGCCAGCTACGAGCAGTACTTC. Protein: CASSLPGQASYEQYF.

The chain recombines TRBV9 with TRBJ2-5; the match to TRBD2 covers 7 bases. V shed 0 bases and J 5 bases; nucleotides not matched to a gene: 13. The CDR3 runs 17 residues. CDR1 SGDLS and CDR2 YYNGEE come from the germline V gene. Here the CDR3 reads CASSVATGGRGGETQYF. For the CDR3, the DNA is TGTGCCAGCAGCGTAGCTACGGGGGGTAGGGGAGGGGAGACCCAGTACTTC.

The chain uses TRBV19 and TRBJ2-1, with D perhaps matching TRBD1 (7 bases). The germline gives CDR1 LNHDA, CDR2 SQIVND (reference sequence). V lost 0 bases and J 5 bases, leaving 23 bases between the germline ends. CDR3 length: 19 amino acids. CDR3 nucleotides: TGTGCCAGTAGTATAGATCATCTGGGCAGGGGGGTCCGAAACAATGAGCAGTTCTTC. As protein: CASSIDHLGRGVRNNEQFF.

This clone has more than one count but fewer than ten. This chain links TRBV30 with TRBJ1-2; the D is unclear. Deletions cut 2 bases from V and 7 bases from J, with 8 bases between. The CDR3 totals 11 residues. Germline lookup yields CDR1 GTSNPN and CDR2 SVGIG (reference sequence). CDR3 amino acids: CAWSRRGGYTF. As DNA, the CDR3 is TGTGCCTGGAGTCGACGGGGTGGCTACACCTTC.

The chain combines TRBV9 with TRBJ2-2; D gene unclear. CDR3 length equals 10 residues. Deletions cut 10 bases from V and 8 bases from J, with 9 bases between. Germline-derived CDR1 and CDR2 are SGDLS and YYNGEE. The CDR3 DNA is TGTGCCTCTTGGAGAGGGGAGCTGTTTTTT. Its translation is CASWRGELFF.

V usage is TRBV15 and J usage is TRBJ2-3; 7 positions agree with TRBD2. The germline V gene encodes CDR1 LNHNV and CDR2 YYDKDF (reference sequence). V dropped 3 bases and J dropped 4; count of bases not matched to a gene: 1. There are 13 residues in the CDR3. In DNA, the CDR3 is TGTGCCACCAGCAGTGGACTAGCAGATACGCAGTATTTT. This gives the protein CATSSGLADTQYF.

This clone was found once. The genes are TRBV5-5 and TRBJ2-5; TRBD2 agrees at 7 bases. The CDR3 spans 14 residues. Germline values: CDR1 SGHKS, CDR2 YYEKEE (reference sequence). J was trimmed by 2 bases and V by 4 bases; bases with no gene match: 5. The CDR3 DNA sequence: TGTGCCAGCAGCCTCTGGGGGGGGCAAGAGACCCAGTACTTC. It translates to CASSLWGGQETQYF.

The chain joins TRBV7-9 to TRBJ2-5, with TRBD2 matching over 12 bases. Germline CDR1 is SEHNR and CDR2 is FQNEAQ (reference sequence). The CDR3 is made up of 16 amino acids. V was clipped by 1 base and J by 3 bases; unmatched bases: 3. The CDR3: CASSLGTSGDEETQYF. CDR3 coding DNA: TGTGCCAGCAGCTTAGGGACTAGCGGGGATGAAGAGACCCAGTACTTC.

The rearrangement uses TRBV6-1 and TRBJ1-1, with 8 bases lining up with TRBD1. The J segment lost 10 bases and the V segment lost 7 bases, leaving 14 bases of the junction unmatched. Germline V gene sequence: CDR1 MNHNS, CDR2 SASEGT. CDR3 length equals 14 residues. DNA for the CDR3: TGTGCCAGCACCGACGGGGCAGGGGGCAATGGAGCTTTCTTT. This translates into CASTDGAGGNGAFF.

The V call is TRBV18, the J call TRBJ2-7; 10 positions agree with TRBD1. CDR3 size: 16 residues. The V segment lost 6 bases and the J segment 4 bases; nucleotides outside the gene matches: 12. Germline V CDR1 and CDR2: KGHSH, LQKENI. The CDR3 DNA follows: TGTGCCAGCTCGCCGGGACAGGGGCCAGCCGGGTACGAGCAGTACTTC. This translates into CASSPGQGPAGYEQYF.

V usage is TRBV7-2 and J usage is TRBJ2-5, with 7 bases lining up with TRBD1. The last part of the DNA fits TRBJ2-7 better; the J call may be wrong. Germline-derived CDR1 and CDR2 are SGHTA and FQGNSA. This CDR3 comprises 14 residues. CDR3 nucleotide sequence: TGTGCCAGCAGCTTAGTGACAGGGAGCTACGAGCAGTACTTC. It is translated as CASSLVTGSYEQYF.

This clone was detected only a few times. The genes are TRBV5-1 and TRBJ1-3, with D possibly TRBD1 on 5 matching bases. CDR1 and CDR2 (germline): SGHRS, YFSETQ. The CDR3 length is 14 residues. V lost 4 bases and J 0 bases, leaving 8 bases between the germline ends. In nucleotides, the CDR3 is TGCGCCAGCAGCCCGGACAACTCTGGAAACACCATATATTTT. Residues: CASSPDNSGNTIYF.

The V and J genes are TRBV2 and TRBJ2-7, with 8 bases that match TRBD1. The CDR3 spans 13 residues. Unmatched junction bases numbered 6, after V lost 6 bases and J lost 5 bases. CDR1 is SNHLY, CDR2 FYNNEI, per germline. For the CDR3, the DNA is TGTGCCAGCAGCGTGGACAGGGCGAACGAGCAGTACTTC. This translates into CASSVDRANEQYF.

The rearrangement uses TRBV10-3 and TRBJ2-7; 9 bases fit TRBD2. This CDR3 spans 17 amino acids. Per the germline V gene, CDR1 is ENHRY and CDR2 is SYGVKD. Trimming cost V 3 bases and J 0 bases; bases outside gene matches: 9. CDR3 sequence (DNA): TGTGCCATCAGTGAAGGTGATAGCGGGGGATACTCCTACGAGCAGTACTTC. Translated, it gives CAISEGDSGGYSYEQYF.

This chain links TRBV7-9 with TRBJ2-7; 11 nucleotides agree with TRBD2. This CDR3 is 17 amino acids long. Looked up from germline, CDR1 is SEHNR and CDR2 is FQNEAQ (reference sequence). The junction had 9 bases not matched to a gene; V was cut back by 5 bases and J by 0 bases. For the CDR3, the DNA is TGTGCCAGCAGCCCGAAAAAAGGGACTAGCGGCTCCTACGAGCAGTACTTC. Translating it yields CASSPKKGTSGSYEQYF.

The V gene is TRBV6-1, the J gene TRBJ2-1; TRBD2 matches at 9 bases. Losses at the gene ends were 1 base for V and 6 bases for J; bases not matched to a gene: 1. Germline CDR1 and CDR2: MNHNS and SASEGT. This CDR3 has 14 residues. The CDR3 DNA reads TGTGCCAGCAGTGAAGGGCGGGGGGGCAATGAGCAGTTCTTC. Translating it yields CASSEGRGGNEQFF.

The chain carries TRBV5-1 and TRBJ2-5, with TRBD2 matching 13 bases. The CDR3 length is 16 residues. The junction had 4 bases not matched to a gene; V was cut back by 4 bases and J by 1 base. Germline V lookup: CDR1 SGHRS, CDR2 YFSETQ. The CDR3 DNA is TGCGCCAGCAGCCAGGGACTAGCGGGGCTCCAAGAGACCCAGTACTTC. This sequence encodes CASSQGLAGLQETQYF.

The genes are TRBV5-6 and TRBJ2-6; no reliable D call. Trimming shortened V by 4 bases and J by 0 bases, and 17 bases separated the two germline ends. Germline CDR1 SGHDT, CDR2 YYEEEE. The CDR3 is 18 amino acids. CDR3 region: CASSETARLPSGANVLTF. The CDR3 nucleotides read TGTGCCAGCAGCGAAACAGCACGATTACCCTCTGGGGCCAACGTCCTGACTTTC.

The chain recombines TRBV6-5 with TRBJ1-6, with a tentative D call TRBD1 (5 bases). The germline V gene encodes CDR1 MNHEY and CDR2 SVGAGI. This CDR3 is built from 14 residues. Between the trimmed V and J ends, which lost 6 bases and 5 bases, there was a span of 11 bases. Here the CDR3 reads CASRTTVDNSPLHF. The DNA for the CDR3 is TGTGCCAGCAGAACGACAGTAGATAATTCACCCCTCCACTTT.

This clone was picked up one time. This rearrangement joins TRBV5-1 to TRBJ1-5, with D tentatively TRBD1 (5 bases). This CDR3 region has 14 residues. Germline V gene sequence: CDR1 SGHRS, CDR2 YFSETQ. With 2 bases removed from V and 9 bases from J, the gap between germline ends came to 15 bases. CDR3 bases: TGCGCCAGCAGCTTATCGGGGGGTGATGGGCCCCAGCATTTT. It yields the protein CASSLSGGDGPQHF.

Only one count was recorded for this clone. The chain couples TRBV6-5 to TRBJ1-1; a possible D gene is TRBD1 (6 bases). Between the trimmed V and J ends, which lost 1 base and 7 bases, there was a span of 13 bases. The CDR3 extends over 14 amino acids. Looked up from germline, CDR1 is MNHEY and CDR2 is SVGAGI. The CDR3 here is CASSYFGGWGEAFF. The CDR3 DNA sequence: TGTGCCAGCAGTTACTTTGGGGGCTGGGGTGAAGCTTTCTTT.

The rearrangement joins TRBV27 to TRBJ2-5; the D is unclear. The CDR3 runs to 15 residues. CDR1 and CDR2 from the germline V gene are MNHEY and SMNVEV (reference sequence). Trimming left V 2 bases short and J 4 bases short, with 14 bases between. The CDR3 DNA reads TGTGCCAGCAGTTTAGGGCAGGTGGCTGGAGAGACCCAGTACTTC. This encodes CASSLGQVAGETQYF.

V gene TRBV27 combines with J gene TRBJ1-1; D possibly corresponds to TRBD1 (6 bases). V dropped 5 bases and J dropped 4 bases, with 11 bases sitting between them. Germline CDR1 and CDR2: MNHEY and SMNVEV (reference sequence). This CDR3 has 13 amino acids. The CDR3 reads CASSPAGATEAFF. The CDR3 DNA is TGTGCCAGCAGTCCGGCAGGGGCCACTGAAGCTTTCTTT.

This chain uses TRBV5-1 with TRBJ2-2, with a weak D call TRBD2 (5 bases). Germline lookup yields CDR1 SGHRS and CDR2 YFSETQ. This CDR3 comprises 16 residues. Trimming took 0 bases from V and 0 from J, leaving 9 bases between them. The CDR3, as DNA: TGCGCCAGCAGCTTGGCGATCGGGGCGAACACCGGGGAGCTGTTTTTT. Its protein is CASSLAIGANTGELFF.

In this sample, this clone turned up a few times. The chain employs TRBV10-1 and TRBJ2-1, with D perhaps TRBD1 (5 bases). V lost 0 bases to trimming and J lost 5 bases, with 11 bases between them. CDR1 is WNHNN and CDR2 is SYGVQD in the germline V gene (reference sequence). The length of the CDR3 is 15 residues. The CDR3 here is CASSESWGRDNEQFF. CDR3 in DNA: TGCGCCAGCAGTGAGTCATGGGGCAGGGACAATGAGCAGTTCTTC.